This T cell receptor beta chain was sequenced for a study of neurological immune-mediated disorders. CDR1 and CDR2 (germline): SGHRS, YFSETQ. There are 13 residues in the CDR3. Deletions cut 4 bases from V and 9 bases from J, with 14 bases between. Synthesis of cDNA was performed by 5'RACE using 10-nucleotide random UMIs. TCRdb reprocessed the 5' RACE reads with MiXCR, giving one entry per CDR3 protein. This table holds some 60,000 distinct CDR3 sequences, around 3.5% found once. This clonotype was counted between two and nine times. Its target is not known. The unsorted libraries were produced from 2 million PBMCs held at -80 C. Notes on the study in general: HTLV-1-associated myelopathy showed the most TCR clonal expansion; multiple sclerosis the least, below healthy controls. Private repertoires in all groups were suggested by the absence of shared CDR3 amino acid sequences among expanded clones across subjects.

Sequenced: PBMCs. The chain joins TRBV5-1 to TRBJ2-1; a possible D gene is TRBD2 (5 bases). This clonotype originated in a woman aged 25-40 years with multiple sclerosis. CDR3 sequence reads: CASSPTIGREQFF. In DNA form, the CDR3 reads TGCGCCAGCAGCCCGACTATCGGACGTGAGCAGTTCTTC.